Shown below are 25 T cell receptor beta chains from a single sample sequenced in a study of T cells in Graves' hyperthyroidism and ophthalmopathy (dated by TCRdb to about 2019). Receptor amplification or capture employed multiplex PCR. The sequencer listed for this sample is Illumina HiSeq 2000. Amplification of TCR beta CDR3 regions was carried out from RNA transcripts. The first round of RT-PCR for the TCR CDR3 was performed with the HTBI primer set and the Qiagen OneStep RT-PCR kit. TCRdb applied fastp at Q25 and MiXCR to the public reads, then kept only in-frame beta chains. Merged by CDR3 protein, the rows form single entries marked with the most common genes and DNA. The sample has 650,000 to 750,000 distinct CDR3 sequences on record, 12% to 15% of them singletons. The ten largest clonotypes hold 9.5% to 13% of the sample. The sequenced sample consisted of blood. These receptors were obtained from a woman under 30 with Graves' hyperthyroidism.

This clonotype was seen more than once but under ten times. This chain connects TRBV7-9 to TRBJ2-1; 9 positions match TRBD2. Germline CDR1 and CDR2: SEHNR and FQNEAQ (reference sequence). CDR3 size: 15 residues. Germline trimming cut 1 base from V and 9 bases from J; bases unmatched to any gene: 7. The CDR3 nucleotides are TGTGCCAGCAGCTTAGTTGCGGGAGGGCCCCCTGAGCAGTTCTTC. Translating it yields CASSLVAGGPPEQFF.

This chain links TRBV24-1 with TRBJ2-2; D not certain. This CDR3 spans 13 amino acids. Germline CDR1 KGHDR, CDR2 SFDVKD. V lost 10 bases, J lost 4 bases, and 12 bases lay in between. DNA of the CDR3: TGTGCCACAAAGGGAAGAGGCACCGGGGAGCTGTTTTTT. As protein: CATKGRGTGELFF.

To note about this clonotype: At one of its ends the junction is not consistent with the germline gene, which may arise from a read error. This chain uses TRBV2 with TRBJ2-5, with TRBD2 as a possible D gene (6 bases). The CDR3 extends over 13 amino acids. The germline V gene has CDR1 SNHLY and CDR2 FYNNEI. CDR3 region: CASIGLPGETRYF. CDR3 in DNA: TGTGCCAGCATCGGACTCCCGGGGGAGACCCGGTACTTC. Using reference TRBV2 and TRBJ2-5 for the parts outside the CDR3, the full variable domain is EPEVTQTPSHQVTQMGQEVILRCVPISNHLYFYWYRQILGQKVEFLVSFYNNEISEKSEIFDDQFSVERPDGSNFTLKIRSTKLEDSAMYFCASIGLPGETRYFGPGTRLLVL.

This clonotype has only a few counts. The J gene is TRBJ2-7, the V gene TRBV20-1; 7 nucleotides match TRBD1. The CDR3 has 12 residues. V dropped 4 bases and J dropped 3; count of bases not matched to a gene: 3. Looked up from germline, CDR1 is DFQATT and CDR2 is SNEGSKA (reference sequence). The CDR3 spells CSAKDRVYEQYF. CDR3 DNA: TGCAGTGCTAAAGACAGGGTCTACGAGCAGTACTTC.

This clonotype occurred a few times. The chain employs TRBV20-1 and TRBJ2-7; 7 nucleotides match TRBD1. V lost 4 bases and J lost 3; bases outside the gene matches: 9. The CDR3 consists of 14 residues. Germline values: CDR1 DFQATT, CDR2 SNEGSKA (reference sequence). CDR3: CSAKAPTGVYEQYF. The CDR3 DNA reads TGCAGTGCTAAAGCCCCCACAGGGGTCTACGAGCAGTACTTC.

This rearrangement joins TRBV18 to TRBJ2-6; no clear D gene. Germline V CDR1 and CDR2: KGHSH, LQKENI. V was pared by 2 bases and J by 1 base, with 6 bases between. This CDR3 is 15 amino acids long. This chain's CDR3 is CASSPERSGANVLTF. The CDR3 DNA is TGTGCCAGCTCACCAGAGAGGTCTGGGGCCAACGTCCTGACTTTC.

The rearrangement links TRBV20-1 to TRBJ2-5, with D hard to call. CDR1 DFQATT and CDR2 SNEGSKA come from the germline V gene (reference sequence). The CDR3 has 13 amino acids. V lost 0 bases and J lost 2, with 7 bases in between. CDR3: CSARDSRQETQYF. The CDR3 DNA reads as TGCAGTGCTAGAGATTCACGGCAAGAGACCCAGTACTTC.

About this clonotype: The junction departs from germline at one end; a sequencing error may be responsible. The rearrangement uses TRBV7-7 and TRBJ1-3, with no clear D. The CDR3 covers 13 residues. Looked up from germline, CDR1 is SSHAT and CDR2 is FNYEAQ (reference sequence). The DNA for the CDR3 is TGTGCTAGCAGCGCATCTTCTGGAAACACCATATATTTT. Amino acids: CASSASSGNTIYF.

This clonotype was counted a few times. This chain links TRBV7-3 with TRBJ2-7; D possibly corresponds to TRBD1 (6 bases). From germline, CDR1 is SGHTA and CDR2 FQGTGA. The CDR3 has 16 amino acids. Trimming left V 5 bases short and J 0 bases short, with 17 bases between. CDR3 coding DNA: TGTGCCAGCAGCAGGGGGTGGGGCGACAGCTCCTACGAGCAGTACTTC. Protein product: CASSRGWGDSSYEQYF.

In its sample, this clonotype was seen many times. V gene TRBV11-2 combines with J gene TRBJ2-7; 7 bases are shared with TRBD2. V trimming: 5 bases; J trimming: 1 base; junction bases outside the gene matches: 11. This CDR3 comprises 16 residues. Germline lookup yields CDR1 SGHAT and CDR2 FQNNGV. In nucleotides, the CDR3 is TGTGCCAGCAGCCGGACTAGAGAACGACATTCCTACGAGCAGTACTTC. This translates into CASSRTRERHSYEQYF. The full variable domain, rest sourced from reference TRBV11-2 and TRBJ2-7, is EAGVAQSPRYKIIEKRQSVAFWCNPISGHATLYWYQQILGQGPKLLIQFQNNGVVDDSQLPKDRFSAERLKGVDSTLKIQPAKLEDSAVYLCASSRTRERHSYEQYFGPGTRLTVT.

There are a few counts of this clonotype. Here the CDR3 reads CSASSTGSNQPQHF. The CDR3 DNA sequence: TGCAGTGCTAGCTCGACAGGGAGCAATCAGCCCCAGCATTTT. The J gene is TRBJ1-5, the V gene TRBV20-1, with 7 bases lining up with TRBD1. CDR1 is DFQATT and CDR2 is SNEGSKA in the germline V gene (reference sequence). V lost 3 bases to trimming and J lost 1 base; unmatched junction nucleotides: 3. The CDR3 is 14 residues long.

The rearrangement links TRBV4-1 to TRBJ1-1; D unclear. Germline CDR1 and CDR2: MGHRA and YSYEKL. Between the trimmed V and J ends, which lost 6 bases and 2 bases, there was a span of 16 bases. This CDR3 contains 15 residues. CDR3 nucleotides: TGCGCCAGCAGTCAAACCGCGTCCAAAAACACTGAAGCTTTCTTT. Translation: CASSQTASKNTEAFF.

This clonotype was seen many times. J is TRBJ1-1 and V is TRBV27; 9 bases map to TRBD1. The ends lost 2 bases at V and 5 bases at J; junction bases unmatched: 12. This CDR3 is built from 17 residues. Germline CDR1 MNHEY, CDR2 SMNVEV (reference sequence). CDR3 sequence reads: CASSLGPGQGGGTEAFF. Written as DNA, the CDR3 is TGTGCCAGCAGTTTAGGACCGGGACAGGGAGGGGGGACTGAAGCTTTCTTT.

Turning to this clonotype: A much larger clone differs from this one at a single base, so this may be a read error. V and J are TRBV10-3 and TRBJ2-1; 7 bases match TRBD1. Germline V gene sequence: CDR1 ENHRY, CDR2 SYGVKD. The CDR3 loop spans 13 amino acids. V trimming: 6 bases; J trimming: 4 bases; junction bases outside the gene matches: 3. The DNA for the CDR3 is TGTGCCATCAGCCCGGGACAGTACAATGAGCAGTTCTTC. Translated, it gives CAISPGQYNEQFF.

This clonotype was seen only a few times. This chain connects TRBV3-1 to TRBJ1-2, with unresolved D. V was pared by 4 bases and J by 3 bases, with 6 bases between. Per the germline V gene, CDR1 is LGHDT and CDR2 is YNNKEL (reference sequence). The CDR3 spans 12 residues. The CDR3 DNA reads TGTGCCAGCAGCCGGCTGGACTATGGCTACACCTTC. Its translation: CASSRLDYGYTF.

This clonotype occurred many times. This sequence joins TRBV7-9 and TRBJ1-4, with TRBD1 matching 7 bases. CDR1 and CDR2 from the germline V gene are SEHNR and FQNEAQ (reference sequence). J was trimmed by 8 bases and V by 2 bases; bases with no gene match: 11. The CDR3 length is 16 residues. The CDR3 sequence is CASSLTSQGTGEKLFF. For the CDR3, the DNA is TGTGCCAGCAGCTTAACATCACAGGGGACGGGCGAAAAACTGTTTTTT.

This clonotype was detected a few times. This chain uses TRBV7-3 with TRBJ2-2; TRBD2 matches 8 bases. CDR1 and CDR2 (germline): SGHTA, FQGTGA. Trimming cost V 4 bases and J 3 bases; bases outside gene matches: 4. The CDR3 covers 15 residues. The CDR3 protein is CASSWGTRYTGELFF. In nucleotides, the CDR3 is TGTGCCAGCAGCTGGGGGACTAGGTACACCGGGGAGCTGTTTTTT.

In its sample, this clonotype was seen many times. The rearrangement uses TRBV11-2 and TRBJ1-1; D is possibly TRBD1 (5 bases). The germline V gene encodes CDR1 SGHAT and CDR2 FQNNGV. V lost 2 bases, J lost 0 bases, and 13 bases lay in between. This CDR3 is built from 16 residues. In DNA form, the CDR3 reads TGTGCCAGCAGCTTAACCCCGGGGGGGATGAACACTGAAGCTTTCTTT. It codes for CASSLTPGGMNTEAFF.

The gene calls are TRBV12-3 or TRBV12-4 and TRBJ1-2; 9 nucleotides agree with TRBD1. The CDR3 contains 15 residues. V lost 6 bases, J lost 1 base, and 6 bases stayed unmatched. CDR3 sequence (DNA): TGTGCCAGCAGCACCGGGACAGGGCTTAACTATGGCTACACCTTC. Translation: CASSTGTGLNYGYTF.

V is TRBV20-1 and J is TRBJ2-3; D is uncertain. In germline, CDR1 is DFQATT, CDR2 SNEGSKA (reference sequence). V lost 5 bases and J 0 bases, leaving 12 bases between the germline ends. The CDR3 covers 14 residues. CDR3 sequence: CSASPAASTDTQYF. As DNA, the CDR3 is TGCAGTGCTTCCCCCGCCGCTAGCACAGATACGCAGTATTTT.

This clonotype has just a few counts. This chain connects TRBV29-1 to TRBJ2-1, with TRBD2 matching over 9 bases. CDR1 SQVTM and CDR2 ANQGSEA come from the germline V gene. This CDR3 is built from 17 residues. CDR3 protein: CGASGELEGGSYNEQFF. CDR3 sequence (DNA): TGCGGGGCTAGCGGGGAGCTGGAGGGAGGCTCCTACAATGAGCAGTTCTTC.

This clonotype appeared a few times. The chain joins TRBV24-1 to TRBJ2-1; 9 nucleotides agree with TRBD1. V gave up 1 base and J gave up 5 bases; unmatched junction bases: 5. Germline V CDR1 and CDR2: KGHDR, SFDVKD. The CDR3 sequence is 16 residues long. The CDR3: CATSDFVTGGHNEQFF. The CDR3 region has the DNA TGTGCCACCAGTGATTTCGTGACAGGGGGGCACAATGAGCAGTTCTTC.

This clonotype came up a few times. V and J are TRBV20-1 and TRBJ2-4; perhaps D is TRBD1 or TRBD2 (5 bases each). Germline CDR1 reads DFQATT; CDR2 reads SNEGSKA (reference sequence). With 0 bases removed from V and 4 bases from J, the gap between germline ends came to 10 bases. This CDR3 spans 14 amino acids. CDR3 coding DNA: TGCAGTGCTAGAGAATACGGGGCTAAAAACATTCAGTACTTC. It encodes CSAREYGAKNIQYF.

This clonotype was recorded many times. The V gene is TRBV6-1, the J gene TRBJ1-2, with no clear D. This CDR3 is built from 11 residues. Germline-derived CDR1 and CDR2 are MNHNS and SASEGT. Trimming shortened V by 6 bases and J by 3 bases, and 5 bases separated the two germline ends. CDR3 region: CASRNDYGYTF. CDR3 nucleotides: TGTGCCAGCAGGAACGACTATGGCTACACCTTC.

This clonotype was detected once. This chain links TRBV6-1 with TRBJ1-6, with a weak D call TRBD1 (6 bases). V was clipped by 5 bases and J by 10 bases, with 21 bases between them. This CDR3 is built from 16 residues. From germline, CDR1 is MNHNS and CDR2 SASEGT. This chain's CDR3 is CASSQSHRAGDSPLHF. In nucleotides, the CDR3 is TGTGCCAGCAGTCAGAGTCACAGGGCCGGTGACTCACCCCTCCACTTT.